This T cell receptor beta chain was recorded in a study of T-cell memory formation after mild COVID-19. Findings of the study overall: Some clones that responded were present in memory (sampled pre-infection), which suggests cross-reactive memory joined. CD4+ contracting clones lay mainly in CM and EM, CD8+ ones in EMRA. What remained unconfirmed was the SARS-CoV-2 specificity of second-wave clones peaking on day 37.

Trimming removed 4 bases from V and 1 base from J, with 18 bases in between. Germline values: CDR1 DFQATT, CDR2 SNEGSKA (reference sequence). The CDR3 has 16 amino acids. For this clonotype: Its antigen is still unknown.

TCRdb reprocessed the 5' RACE reads via MiXCR and lists one record per CDR3 protein. The data contain more than 150,000 distinct CDR3 sequences, about a fifth of them singletons. The specimen was PBMCs or a T cell subset sorted from them (not recorded which). The V gene is TRBV20-1, the J gene TRBJ2-3; a weak D match, TRBD1 (6 bases). This sequence originates from a man between 18 and 29 years old who had mild COVID-19 (a few samples of this study predate the infection). Cell type and time point are not known. The CDR3 is CSAMDPGTLRTDTQYF. The CDR3 nucleotides read TGCAGTGCTATGGATCCCGGGACATTACGCACAGATACGCAGTATTTT.